The 25 T cell receptor beta chains presented below share a single source sample, sequenced in a study of T cell responses to AZD1222 COVID-19 vaccine. Clones were read by immunoSEQ multiplex PCR, and TCRdb kept only the in-frame ones, dropping some. The sample contains 90,000 or so clones, around nine tenths of which appear only once. The sequenced sample was peripheral blood, obtained on day 0 of AZD1222 vaccination. The receptors were sampled from an adult in good health.

The chain carries TRBV21-1 and TRBJ2-7; the table's D call, TRBD1, has no DNA check behind it. TRBV21-1 is given as a pseudogene. The CDR3 totals 16 residues. The CDR3 DNA is TGTGCCAGCGCTCTCTGCCAGGGGGCCATCTCCTACGAGCAGTACTTC. Translation gives CASALCQGAISYEQYF.

The rearrangement links TRBV7-6 to TRBJ1-6; D not resolved. Germline lookup yields CDR1 SGHVS and CDR2 FNYEAQ. The V gene lost 5 bases and the J gene lost 7 bases, with 6 bases spanning the gap. The CDR3 spans 12 residues. The CDR3 sequence: CASSDLNSPLHF. In DNA, the CDR3 is TGTGCCAGCAGCGACCTGAATTCACCCCTCCACTTT.

DNA for the CDR3: TGCGCCACCGAGACAGGGGATATGTCTGGGGCCAACGTCCTGACTTTC. Amino acids: CATETGDMSGANVLTF. V usage is TRBV5-1 and J usage is TRBJ2-6; TRBD1 aligns across 8 bases. The CDR3 runs to 16 residues. Germline values: CDR1 SGHRS, CDR2 YFSETQ. The ends lost 9 bases at V and 1 base at J; junction bases unmatched: 9.

This chain links TRBV24-1 with TRBJ2-2, with TRBD1 identical over 9 bases. The ends lost 5 bases at V and 3 bases at J; junction bases unmatched: 3. CDR3 size: 15 residues. From germline, CDR1 is KGHDR and CDR2 SFDVKD. The CDR3 here is CATSVGTGYTGELFF. The CDR3, as DNA: TGTGCCACCAGTGTTGGGACAGGGTACACCGGGGAGCTGTTTTTT.

This chain uses TRBV6-1 with TRBJ2-1, with a weak D call TRBD1 (5 bases). The germline V and J ends were trimmed by 2 bases and 4 bases, with 12 bases remaining between them. Per germline, CDR1 MNHNS and CDR2 SASEGT. This CDR3 spans 15 amino acids. CDR3 nucleotide sequence: TGTGCCAGCAGTGAACCAGGGTCTTCATACAATGAGCAGTTCTTC. As protein: CASSEPGSSYNEQFF.

The chain is built from TRBV18 and TRBJ1-2; D is perhaps TRBD1 (5 bases). V dropped 3 bases and J dropped 4 bases, with 15 bases sitting between them. This CDR3 is built from 15 residues. Germline loops: CDR1 KGHSH, CDR2 LQKENI. The CDR3 coding sequence is TGTGCCAGCTCACCGGCGAGGGGACTAGGCTATGGCTACACCTTC. It translates to CASSPARGLGYGYTF.

Details on this clone: A junction boundary mismatches the germline segment, possibly from a read error. V usage is TRBV10-2 and J usage is TRBJ1-2; D gene ambiguous. The CDR3 is made up of 12 amino acids. Germline assignment: CDR1 WSHSY and CDR2 SAAADI. CDR3 sequence (DNA): TGCGCCAGCGGTGAGGGAAACTATGGCTACACCTTC. It codes for CASGEGNYGYTF.

This clone was recorded once. The chain is built from TRBV4-1 and TRBJ1-5, with TRBD1 as a possible D gene (5 bases). The CDR3 runs 16 residues. Trimming took 0 bases from V and 6 from J, leaving 15 bases between them. Germline CDR1 reads MGHRA; CDR2 reads YSYEKL. The CDR3 DNA sequence: TGCGCCAGCAGCCAAGATGCAGGGCGGCTCGGTCAGCCCCAGCATTTT. Its translation: CASSQDAGRLGQPQHF.

The chain is built from TRBV5-1 and TRBJ2-3; the D is unclear. This CDR3 spans 15 amino acids. The V gene's germline CDR1 is SGHRS and CDR2 YFSETQ. With 0 bases removed from V and 4 bases from J, the gap between germline ends came to 12 bases. CDR3 nucleotides: TGCGCCAGCAGCTTGGGGATTACCCTTGCAGATACGCAGTATTTT. It translates to CASSLGITLADTQYF.

V gene TRBV5-6 combines with J gene TRBJ1-5, with 7 bases matching TRBD1. The CDR3 is 14 residues long. CDR1 is SGHDT, CDR2 YYEEEE, per germline. Trimming took 1 base from V and 9 from J; bases not matched to a gene: 7. CDR3 DNA: TGTGCCAGCAGCTTGAACAGGGGTGCGGGGCCCCAGCATTTT. Translation gives CASSLNRGAGPQHF.

The sample holds one count of this clone. The chain joins TRBV2 to TRBJ1-1, with D possibly matching TRBD1 (6 bases). Trimming cost V 6 bases and J 5 bases, with 22 bases left between them. Germline V lookup: CDR1 SNHLY, CDR2 FYNNEI. CDR3 size: 16 residues. CDR3 coding DNA: TGTGCCAGCAGGGCCGGGACACCGACAAGTGGAACTGAAGCTTTCTTT. It encodes CASRAGTPTSGTEAFF.

The chain couples TRBV7-3 to TRBJ1-1, with a weak D call TRBD1 (5 bases). This CDR3 region has 14 residues. V was shortened by 5 bases and J by 4 bases, with 14 bases between the two germline ends. Germline CDR1 and CDR2: SGHTA and FQGTGA. The CDR3 nucleotides are TGTGCCAGCAGCCCGGGGACGGCCGGCACTGAAGCTTTCTTT. It is translated as CASSPGTAGTEAFF.

The genes are TRBV10-3 and TRBJ1-2, with 7 nucleotides matching TRBD1. The J segment lost 4 bases and the V segment lost 7 bases, leaving 6 bases of the junction unmatched. This CDR3 spans 13 amino acids. In germline, CDR1 is ENHRY, CDR2 SYGVKD. The CDR3, as DNA: TGTGCCATCACGGAGGACAGGACCTATGGCTACACCTTC. It translates to CAITEDRTYGYTF.

This chain connects TRBV4-1 to TRBJ2-4, with D perhaps matching TRBD1 or TRBD2 (6 bases each). From germline, CDR1 is MGHRA and CDR2 YSYEKL. The CDR3 is 17 residues long. V was shortened by 3 bases and J by 0 bases, with 15 bases between the two germline ends. The CDR3 DNA reads TGCGCCAGCAGCCAGTACAGGAGGGGGGAAGCCAAAAACATTCAGTACTTC. Residues: CASSQYRRGEAKNIQYF.

This chain links TRBV5-1 with TRBJ1-4; TRBD1 aligns across 10 bases. The CDR3 loop spans 13 amino acids. With 5 bases clipped from V and 5 bases from J, the junction kept 0 bases outside the gene matches. The germline V gene has CDR1 SGHRS and CDR2 YFSETQ. The CDR3 DNA reads TGCGCCAGCAGGGGACAGGGGAATGAAAAACTGTTTTTT. This translates into CASRGQGNEKLFF.

The chain employs TRBV18 and TRBJ1-4; D remains ambiguous. From germline, CDR1 is KGHSH and CDR2 LQKENI. The CDR3 loop spans 15 amino acids. V lost 4 bases to trimming and J lost 3 bases, with 12 bases between them. The DNA of the CDR3 is TGTGCCAGCTCACTACAAAGGCCAGCTAATGAAAAACTGTTTTTT. Protein product: CASSLQRPANEKLFF.

This chain's CDR3 is CASSIMASNYGYTF. DNA for the CDR3: TGTGCCAGCAGCATTATGGCAAGCAACTATGGCTACACCTTC. This chain connects TRBV3-1 (or the pseudogene TRBV3-2) to TRBJ1-2; D not certain. There are 14 residues in the CDR3. CDR1 is LGHDT and CDR2 is YNNKEL in the germline V gene (reference sequence). The V and J ends lost 5 bases and 2 bases respectively, with 12 bases between them.

This chain links TRBV4-3 with TRBJ2-7; 7 positions agree with TRBD1. CDR1 LGHNA and CDR2 YSLEER come from the germline V gene. This CDR3 is built from 13 residues. Trimming took 3 bases from V and 9 from J; bases not matched to a gene: 8. For the CDR3, the DNA is TGCGCCAGCAGCCAGGGTTACAGGGACAGGCAGTACTTC. As protein: CASSQGYRDRQYF.

The chain is built from TRBV7-9 and TRBJ1-5, with D unresolved. This CDR3 spans 13 amino acids. V shed 5 bases and J shed 5 bases, with 10 bases lying between them. CDR1 and CDR2 from the germline V gene are SEHNR and FQNEAQ (reference sequence). The CDR3 region is CASSLHSDQPQHF. The DNA of the CDR3 is TGTGCCAGCAGCCTCCACAGCGATCAGCCCCAGCATTTT.

The chain combines TRBV12-3 or TRBV12-4 with TRBJ2-1; no reliable D call. V lost 2 bases and J 4 bases, leaving 6 bases between the germline ends. This CDR3 spans 13 amino acids. CDR3 amino acids: CASSLRSYNEQFF. The CDR3 region has the DNA TGTGCCAGCAGTTTAAGGTCATACAATGAGCAGTTCTTC.

The V gene is TRBV7-2, the J gene TRBJ1-2, with D hard to call. Germline CDR1 and CDR2: SGHTA and FQGNSA. This CDR3 region has 15 residues. Trimming stripped 5 bases from V and 5 bases from J, with 18 bases between. The CDR3 loop is CASSAAGSYGYGYTF. In DNA, the CDR3 is TGTGCCAGCAGCGCCGCCGGGAGCTATGGATATGGCTACACCTTC.

This sequence joins TRBV7-2 and TRBJ2-7; 10 positions agree with TRBD1. With 7 bases clipped from V and 2 bases from J, the junction kept 5 bases outside the gene matches. The germline gives CDR1 SGHTA, CDR2 FQGNSA. The CDR3 contains 14 residues. The CDR3 DNA sequence: TGTGCCAGCACCCGGGGGACAGGGGCCTACGAGCAGTACTTC. It yields the protein CASTRGTGAYEQYF. The full variable domain, its missing parts supplied by reference TRBV7-2 and TRBJ2-7, is GAGVSQSPSNKVTEKGKDVELRCDPISGHTALYWYRQSLGQGLEFLIYFQGNSAPDKSGLPSDRFSAERTGGSVSTLTIQRTQQEDSAVYLCASTRGTGAYEQYFGPGTRLTVT.

This sequence joins TRBV9 and TRBJ2-5; 9 bases agree with TRBD1. There are 16 residues in the CDR3. The V segment lost 4 bases and the J segment 4 bases; nucleotides outside the gene matches: 11. In germline, CDR1 is SGDLS, CDR2 YYNGEE. The chain's CDR3 is CASSPQGQGGRETQYF. CDR3 nucleotide sequence: TGTGCCAGCAGCCCACAGGGACAGGGTGGGCGAGAGACCCAGTACTTC.

A few counts support this clone. This rearrangement joins TRBV4-3 to TRBJ2-5; TRBD2 matches 10 bases. The CDR3 is 16 amino acids. Germline assignment: CDR1 LGHNA and CDR2 YSLEER. V lost 3 bases, J lost 1 base, and 5 bases stayed unmatched. The CDR3, as DNA: TGCGCCAGCAGCCAGGAAATAGCGGGGGGCCAAGAGACCCAGTACTTC. Translation gives CASSQEIAGGQETQYF.

The chain carries TRBV11-1 and TRBJ1-1; no clear D. The V gene lost 1 base and the J gene lost 4 bases, with 7 bases spanning the gap. Germline V gene lookup returns CDR1 SGHAT and CDR2 FQDESV (reference sequence). This CDR3 has 13 amino acids. The CDR3 region is CASSLGRGTEAFF. CDR3 nucleotide sequence: TGTGCCAGCAGCTTAGGGCGGGGCACTGAAGCTTTCTTT.